The 3 T cell receptor beta chains below all came from one sample that was sequenced in a study of human T cells and chemical hapten exposure. From the RACE reads, TCRdb called clonotypes with MiXCR, one entry per CDR3 protein. Among 40,000 to 50,000 distinct CDR3 sequences listed, under 15% were seen once. Documented time point: pre-sensitization, week 0. Documented treatment: therapeutic diphenylcyclopropenone sensitization with weekly scalp DPC. Sample: whole blood, taken in connection with sensitization to the hapten diphenylcyclopropenone (DPC). The receptors originated from a woman aged 25-40 years with alopecia areata. Some clones in this sample may be carry-over from other donors' samples.

This chain joins TRBV3-1 and TRBJ1-3, with D perhaps TRBD1 (6 bases). With 4 bases removed from V and 4 bases from J, the gap between germline ends came to 14 bases. The CDR3 sequence is 15 residues long. Per the germline V gene, CDR1 is LGHDT and CDR2 is YNNKEL (reference sequence). CDR3 DNA: TGTGCCAGCAGCCCCCAGGGGCGCAAAGGAAACACCATATATTTT. It specifies CASSPQGRKGNTIYF. Filled out from reference TRBV3-1 and TRBJ1-3, the complete variable domain reads DTAVSQTPKYLVTQMGNDKSIKCEQNLGHDTMYWYKQDSKKFLKIMFSYNNKELIINETVPNRFSPKSPDKAHLNLHINSLELGDSAVYFCASSPQGRKGNTIYFGEGSWLTVV.

The CDR3 sequence: CSARGQGEVLYGYTF. The CDR3 DNA is TGCAGTGCTAGAGGACAGGGGGAGGTCCTATATGGCTACACCTTC. The chain employs TRBV20-1 and TRBJ1-2, with 9 positions matching TRBD1. There are 15 residues in the CDR3. Per germline, CDR1 DFQATT and CDR2 SNEGSKA (reference sequence). J gave up 5 bases and V 1 base, and 8 bases lay outside the gene matches.

This clonotype was detected ten times or more. V usage is TRBV2 and J usage is TRBJ1-5; D gene uncertain. The CDR3 contains 13 residues. Trimming took 7 bases from V and 0 from J, leaving 7 bases between them. Looked up from germline, CDR1 is SNHLY and CDR2 is FYNNEI. The CDR3 protein is CASNLLSNQPQHF. The CDR3 bases are TGTGCCAGCAACTTACTTAGCAATCAGCCCCAGCATTTT.